The rows below give T cell receptor beta chains drawn from one sample of a study of identical twins. Each CDR3 protein is one row after TCRdb ran MiXCR on the 5' RACE reads. Seen here are 450,000 or so distinct CDR3 sequences, 20% to 30% observed once, and the top ten hold about 2.9%. These same data were also listed under a study on T cells expressing NK-cell markers.

Sequencing was carried out using CD4+ T cells sorted from blood. The receptors were gathered from a woman under 30 in good health. Both conserved end residues are part of each CDR3. A D gene is named only where the DNA matches it firmly. A clone size is listed for some rows: how often the clone was seen (once, few, many), or a class if it is expanded.

j_call clone_size d_call v_call cdr3_nt cdr3_aa
TRBJ1-6 NA TRBD1 TRBV5-1 TGCGCCAGCAGCTTTACTGCGCAGACAGGGAGGTCACCCCTCCACTTT CASSFTAQTGRSPLHF
TRBJ2-3 NA TRBD2 TRBV7-9 TGTGCCAGCAGTAGAAGCGGGGGGACCCCAGATACGCAGTATTTT CASSRSGGTPDTQYF
TRBJ1-1 NA TRBD1 TRBV20-1 TGCAGTGCTAGACCGCGACAGGGTCACACTGAAGCTTTCTTT CSARPRQGHTEAFF
TRBJ2-7 NA NA TRBV20-1 TGCAGTGCTGGCGGGGCTTACGAGCAGTACTTC CSAGGAYEQYF
TRBJ1-1 NA NA TRBV5-1 TGCGCCAGCAGCGCATCGGGGATGGGGACGAACACTGAAGCTTTCTTT CASSASGMGTNTEAFF
TRBJ2-7 few NA TRBV29-1 TGCAGCGTAGGGACCCGAAACTCCTACGAGCAGTACTTC CSVGTRNSYEQYF
TRBJ2-1 NA TRBD2 TRBV11-2 TGTGCCAGCAGCTTAGACTGGGCTAGCGGGAGGTCGGTTGAGCAGTTCTTC CASSLDWASGRSVEQFF
TRBJ2-1 NA NA TRBV20-1 TGCAGTGCCACTTGGAGTTCCTACAATGAGCAGTTCTTC CSATWSSYNEQFF
TRBJ2-1 few TRBD2 TRBV20-1 TGCAGTGCCGCGGGGACTAGCGGTAACCACAATGAGCAGTTCTTC CSAAGTSGNHNEQFF
TRBJ1-5 NA NA TRBV7-9 TGTGCCAGCAGCCAAAATAGGGATCAGCCCCAGCATTTT CASSQNRDQPQHF
TRBJ2-2 NA NA TRBV5-5 TGTGCCAGCAGCTCTAGTGGCACCGGGGAGCTGGTTTTT CASSSSGTGELVF
TRBJ2-2 NA NA TRBV7-3 TGTGCCAGCAGCCACAGAATATCCGCGAACACCGGGGAGCTGTTTTTT CASSHRISANTGELFF
TRBJ1-2 few TRBD1 TRBV20-1 TGCAGTGCCAGCAGGACAGGGCGAGGCTACACCTTC CSASRTGRGYTF
TRBJ2-4 few NA TRBV11-2 TGTGCCAGCAGCCCCGACAGAAACATTCAGTACTTC CASSPDRNIQYF
TRBJ1-2 many TRBD1 TRBV5-6 TGTGCCAGCAGCTTGGGACAGGGAGGAACTCTTGGCTACACCTTC CASSLGQGGTLGYTF
TRBJ2-1 NA NA TRBV20-1 TGCAGTGCTAAAGTGGGGACCCACAATGAGCAGTTCTTC CSAKVGTHNEQFF
TRBJ1-2 many NA TRBV7-3 TGTGCCAGCAGCTTGAGTCCGGACCTTGGCTACACCTTC CASSLSPDLGYTF
TRBJ2-4 few TRBD1 TRBV12-3/TRBV12-4 TGTGCCAGCAGGGGGACAGACATATCCAAAAACATTCAGTACTTC CASRGTDISKNIQYF
TRBJ1-1 few TRBD1 TRBV2 TGTGCCAGCAGTCGGGACAGCCAAAACACTGAAGCTTTCTTT CASSRDSQNTEAFF
TRBJ2-6 few NA TRBV4-3 TGCGCCAGCAGCCGTGGACAGTTTAGTGGGGCCAACGTCCTGACTTTC CASSRGQFSGANVLTF
TRBJ1-1 NA TRBD1 TRBV10-2 TGCGCCAGCAGTGAGCCGGGACAGGCTCACTTTATGGCTTTCTTT CASSEPGQAHFMAFF
TRBJ2-3 few TRBD2 TRBV20-1 TGCAGTGCTAAGCCCGCGGCTAGCGGGAGCACAGATACGCAGTATTTT CSAKPAASGSTDTQYF
TRBJ1-6 few NA TRBV12-3/TRBV12-4 TGTGCCAGCAGTTTTAGGTTTAGCTCCTATAATTCACCCCTCCACTTT CASSFRFSSYNSPLHF
TRBJ2-5 NA TRBD2 TRBV20-1 TGCAGTGCTAGCGTCCTTCGCGGGAGGGGGGAGACCCAGTACTTC CSASVLRGRGETQYF